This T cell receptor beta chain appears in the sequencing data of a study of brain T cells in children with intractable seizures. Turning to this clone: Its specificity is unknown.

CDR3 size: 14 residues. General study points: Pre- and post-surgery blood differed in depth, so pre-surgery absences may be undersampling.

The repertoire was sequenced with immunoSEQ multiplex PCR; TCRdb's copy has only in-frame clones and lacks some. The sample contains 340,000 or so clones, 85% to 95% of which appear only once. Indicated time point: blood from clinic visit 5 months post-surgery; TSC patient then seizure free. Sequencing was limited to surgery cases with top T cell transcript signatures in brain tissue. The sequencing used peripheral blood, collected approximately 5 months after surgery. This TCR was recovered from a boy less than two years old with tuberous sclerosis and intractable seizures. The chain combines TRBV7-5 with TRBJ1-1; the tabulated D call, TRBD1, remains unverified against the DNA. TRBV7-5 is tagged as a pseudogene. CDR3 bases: TGTGCCAGAAGCCTTGACAGGGCGAACACTGAAGCTTTCTTT. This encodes CARSLDRANTEAFF.